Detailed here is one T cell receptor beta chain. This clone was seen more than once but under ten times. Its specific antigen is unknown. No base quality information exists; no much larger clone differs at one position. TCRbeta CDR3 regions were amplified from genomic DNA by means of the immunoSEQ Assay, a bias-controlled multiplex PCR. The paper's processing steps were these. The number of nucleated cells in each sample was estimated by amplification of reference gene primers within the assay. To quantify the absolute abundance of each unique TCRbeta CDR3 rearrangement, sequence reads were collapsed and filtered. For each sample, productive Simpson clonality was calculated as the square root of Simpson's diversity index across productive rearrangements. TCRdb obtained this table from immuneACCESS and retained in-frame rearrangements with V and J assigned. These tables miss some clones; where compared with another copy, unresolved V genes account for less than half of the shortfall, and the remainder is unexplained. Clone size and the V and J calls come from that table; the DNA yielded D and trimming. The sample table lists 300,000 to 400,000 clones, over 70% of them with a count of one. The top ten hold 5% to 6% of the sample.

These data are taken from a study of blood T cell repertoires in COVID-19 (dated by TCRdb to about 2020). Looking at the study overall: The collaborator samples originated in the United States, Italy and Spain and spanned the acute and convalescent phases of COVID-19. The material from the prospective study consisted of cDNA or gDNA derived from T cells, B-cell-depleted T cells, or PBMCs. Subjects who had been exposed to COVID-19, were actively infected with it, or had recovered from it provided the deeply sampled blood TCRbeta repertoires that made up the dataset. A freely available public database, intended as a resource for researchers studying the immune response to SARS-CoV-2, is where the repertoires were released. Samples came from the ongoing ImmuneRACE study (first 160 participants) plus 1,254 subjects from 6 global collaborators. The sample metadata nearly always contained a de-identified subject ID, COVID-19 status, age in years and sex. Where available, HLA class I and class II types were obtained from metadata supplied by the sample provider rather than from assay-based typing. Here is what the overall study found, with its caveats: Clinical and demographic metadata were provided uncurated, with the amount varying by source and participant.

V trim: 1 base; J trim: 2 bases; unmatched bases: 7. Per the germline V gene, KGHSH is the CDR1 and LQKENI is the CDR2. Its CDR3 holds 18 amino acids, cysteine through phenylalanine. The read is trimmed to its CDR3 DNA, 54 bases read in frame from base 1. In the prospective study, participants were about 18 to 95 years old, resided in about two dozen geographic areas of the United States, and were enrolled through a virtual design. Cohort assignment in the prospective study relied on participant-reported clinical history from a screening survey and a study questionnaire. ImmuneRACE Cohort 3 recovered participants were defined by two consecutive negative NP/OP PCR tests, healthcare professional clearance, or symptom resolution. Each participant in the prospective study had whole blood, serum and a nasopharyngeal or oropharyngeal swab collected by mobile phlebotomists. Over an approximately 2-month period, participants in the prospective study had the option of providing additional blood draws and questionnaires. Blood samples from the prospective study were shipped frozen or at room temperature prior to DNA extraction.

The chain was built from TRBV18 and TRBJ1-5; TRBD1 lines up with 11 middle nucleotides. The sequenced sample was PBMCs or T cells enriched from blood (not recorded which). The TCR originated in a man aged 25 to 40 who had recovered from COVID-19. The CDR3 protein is CASSPRGTGGQGNQPQHF. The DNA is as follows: TGTGCCAGCTCACCACGGGGGACAGGGGGACAGGGCAATCAGCCCCAGCATTTT.